This T cell receptor beta chain was recovered during a study of cytomegalovirus exposure and HLA in healthy donors (dated by TCRdb to the late 2010s). About the full investigation: An earlier analysis of some 500 of the donors reported 250 to 300 Gb of sequence data and about 100 million unique TCR beta sequences from about 200 million T cells. An early release that covered roughly 600 HLA-typed donors contained approximately 300 gigabases of sequencing data and around 80 million unique TCR sequences. Of the 398 genotyped donors, about 80% fell in the genetic ancestry cluster associated with self-reported Caucasian donors. The study aimed to test whether signatures of past pathogen exposure could be identified by cataloging public T cell receptors. Using immunosequencing, the study profiled T cell repertoires from 640 or so subjects and related those repertoires to cytomegalovirus serostatus. Besides the first cohort of 666 subjects, a separate validation cohort made up of roughly 120 different subjects was used. To predict cytomegalovirus infection status, the study brought together high-throughput TCR immunosequencing, statistical association of individual TCRs with disease status, and machine learning. A later analysis re-analyzed previously published TCR beta repertoires from approximately 670 donors and added high-resolution HLA genotyping to study TCR occurrence patterns. The later analysis used no new phenotypic data to find candidate immune exposures, relying instead on TCR beta sequences and their occurrence across donors. In an earlier analysis of roughly 580 of the donors, high-throughput TCR beta sequencing was used to judge whether each TCR beta V gene segment behaved as functional or pseudogenic. Alongside the repertoire data, information on donor age, sex, ethnicity and CMV serostatus was compiled. In a later genetic analysis, genome-wide SNP genotypes for about 55% of the 666 donors were used, and that subset was treated as a discovery cohort. Every repertoire in the discovery cohort had been generated on one and the same sequencing platform. Both class I and class II loci were covered by HLA typing, at four-digit resolution. The number of donors typed differed by locus, with about 629-630 for A, B, C, DRB1 and DQB1, roughly 550 for DQA1, under 610 for DPA1, and over 400 for DPB1. Because of strong linkage in the cohort, 4 to 6 DR-DQ haplotypes were treated as single units for association and clustering. Among 300 to 500 genotyped donors of the cohort, an average of roughly 230,000 unique TCR beta nucleotide sequences was sequenced per donor, of which roughly 17% were non-productive.

Beyond this particular receptor, the publication reports: In a later genetic analysis, a missense DCLRE1C variant was associated with V-gene and J-gene trimming of TCR beta chains, and the association was replicated in an independent cohort. A further reported finding was that TCR beta sequences accurately predicted the HLA-A and HLA-B alleles for most subjects in the first cohort. In a later analysis, HLA-associated TCR beta chains were found to be more clonally expanded and to have lower generation probabilities than equally common non-associated chains. Linkage disequilibrium might explain the correlated functional status among segregating V segments, but an unknown experimental factor could not be excluded. The study gave a list of around 170 TCR beta chains associated with cytomegalovirus. It was suggested by the authors that the approach could potentially be generalized to other disease states and immunological phenotypes. The 87-base-pair reads could not distinguish some IMGT-functional V segments, including TRBV6-2 and TRBV6-3, so those segments were excluded. The cohort was sequenced for TCR beta chains only, and without alpha or paired-chain data the features that could be detected were limited. An earlier analysis of approximately 570 of the donors showed that most TCR beta V segments appeared in productive rearrangements either about 87% or about 30% of the time, which broadly matched IMGT annotations. A cluster of highly shared sequence variants was judged likely to be a technical artifact of the sequencing pipeline. Most CMV-associated TCR beta chains appeared to be HLA-restricted in a later analysis, and the HLA associations seemed to be driven largely by CMV exposure. A later analysis reported that several top co-occurrence clusters appeared linked to parvovirus B19, influenza, CMV and Epstein-Barr virus. Assigning TCR associations to individual alleles was difficult when HLA alleles, especially DR and DQ, strongly co-occurred. The presence/absence analyses assumed that sequencing depth was roughly uniform across donors, and that assumption may not be true. In a later analysis, TCR association rates were found to vary across HLA loci, with the most associated TCRs seen for DRB1 alleles and the fewest for HLA-C alleles. The only immune exposure information available for the cohort was CMV serostatus. Because counts were too low, seventeen rarely observed V segments, including chromosome 9 orphons, were excluded from the earlier analysis of around 640 of the donors. Specific HLA alleles were associated with around 18,000 TCR beta sequences at a false discovery rate of 0.05 in a later analysis. Cytomegalovirus status was reported to be diagnosed by the classifier with high specificity and sensitivity in both the original and validation cohorts. A few of the identified cytomegalovirus-associated TCR beta chains were confirmed in vitro to be specific for cytomegalovirus antigens. Compared with the approximately 710-donor mean, donors in an Asian-associated ancestry cluster had fewer N-insertions in productive TCRs, according to a later genetic analysis. Most TCR sequences were observed very rarely across donors, whereas some public TCRs were present in many individuals. Because some donors lacked HLA typing at each locus, the association tests relied only on the typed subset.

This clone was observed a few times. The clone's antigen remains unknown. No base qualities exist here, and no much larger clone lies one base off it. The CDR3 starts with the cysteine, ends with the phenylalanine, and has 14 residues. Of the read, only the CDR3 DNA is kept; its 42 bases are in frame from base 1. The CDR1 and CDR2 encoded by the germline V gene are MDHEN and SYDVKM. V is trimmed back by 7 bases and J by 5 bases, and the junction contains 5 bases that no gene match accounts for. Library construction relied on the immunoSEQ multiplex PCR assay. A mixture of 60 forward primers for TCR Vbeta segments and 13 reverse primers for TCR Jbeta segments was used in the multiplex PCR. A multiplex PCR assay on genomic DNA amplified the CDR3 region of rearranged TCR beta genes. Amplified TCR beta libraries were sequenced as 87-base-pair reads on the Illumina HiSeq System. As for the original processing: A later analysis counted about 82 million unique TCR beta chains across the 666 repertoires, and 10 million to 11 million of these chains were shared by at least two donors. Raw reads were error-corrected and collapsed into unique sequences by a nearest-neighbor algorithm in which closely related sequences were merged to remove PCR and sequencing errors. V, D and J gene segments were assigned by aligning CDR3 sequences to IMGT reference sequences. For a sequence to be retained, a match of at least six nucleotides was required to both a V gene segment and a J gene segment. A rearrangement was called productive if the CDR3 had no stop codons and remained in frame with V and J, and every other rearrangement was called non-productive. CDR3 was defined according to IMGT convention as the region running from the second conserved V-encoded cysteine to the conserved J-encoded phenylalanine. In an earlier analysis of roughly 580 of the donors, sequences lacking an unambiguous match to a single V gene segment were excluded. In an earlier analysis of 587 of the donors, a V segment was called functional when productive rearrangements were above 56.7%, and segregating when the standard deviation between donors exceeded 5%. A statistical classification framework was built to diagnose cytomegalovirus status from the catalog of TCR beta chain sequences. A later analysis assigned V and J genes by comparing TCR nucleotide sequences with IMGT/GENE-DB human TR gene sequences. Using the TCRdist pipeline, a later analysis assigned CDR3 sequences along with most-parsimonious VDJ recombination scenarios. In a later analysis, each TCR beta chain was defined by its CDR3 amino acid sequence together with its V-gene family, and reads without a unique V-gene family were excluded. A later analysis removed over 500 highly shared, low-generation-probability nucleotide sequences to deal with suspected cross-contamination and a sequencing artifact. In a later analysis, a clonal expansion index for each public chain was calculated from normalized within-repertoire ranks of inferred template counts. In a later analysis, generation probabilities were computed with a VDJ recombination model fitted to out-of-frame rearrangements, and the resulting probabilities were checked against IGoR. In a later analysis, TCR-TCR, TCR-HLA and TCR-CMV co-occurrence was scored with hypergeometric tests, and a repertoire-size bias correction was applied to TCR pairs. To estimate false discovery rates, a later analysis permuted the HLA or CMV assignments 20 times. In a later analysis, co-occurring TCRs were grouped using DBSCAN, and TCRdist sequence similarity was added for clustering within HLA-allele-positive subsets. Co-occurrence clustering excluded repertoires with fewer than 30,000 or more than 120,000 public chains, plus five with anomalous nucleotide sharing. TCRdb obtained this table from immuneACCESS and retained in-frame rearrangements with V and J assigned. These tables miss some clones; where compared with another copy, unresolved V genes account for less than half of the shortfall, and the remainder is unexplained. V, J and clone size were drawn from that table, and D and trimming were deduced from the DNA. The sample includes over 120,000 clones, with approximately 84% observed a single time. The ten largest account for approximately 1.3% of the sample.

The cohort comprised 670 or so healthy bone marrow donors. Cohort members were all nominally healthy when sampled, although unrecorded immune exposures were likely present. The donor was CMV seropositive and was included in the group of 300 or so seropositive cohort members. Each donor provided a peripheral blood sample, and peripheral blood mononuclear cells were used for TCR beta sequencing. Genomic DNA was extracted from the blood cell samples with the Qiagen DNeasy Blood Extraction Kit. The sequenced sample was PBMCs. This TCR derives from a young man in good health and CMV-seropositive. The sequence is built from TRBV28 and TRBJ1-6; 7 central nucleotides agree with TRBD1. The nucleotide sequence is given as TGTGCCAGCACGGGGACAGCCGATAATTCACCCCTCCACTTT. This encodes CASTGTADNSPLHF.